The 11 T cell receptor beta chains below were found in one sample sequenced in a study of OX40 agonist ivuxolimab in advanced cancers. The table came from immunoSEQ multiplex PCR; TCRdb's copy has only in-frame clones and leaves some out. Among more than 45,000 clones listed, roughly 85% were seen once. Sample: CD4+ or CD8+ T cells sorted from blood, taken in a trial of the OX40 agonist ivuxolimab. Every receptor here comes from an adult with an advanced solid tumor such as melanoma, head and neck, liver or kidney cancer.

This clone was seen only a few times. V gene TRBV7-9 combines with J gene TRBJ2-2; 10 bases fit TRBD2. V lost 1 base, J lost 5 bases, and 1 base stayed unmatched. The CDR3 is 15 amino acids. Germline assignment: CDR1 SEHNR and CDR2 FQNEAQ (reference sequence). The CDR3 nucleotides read TGTGCCAGCAGCTTAGTACTAGCGGGGACCGGGGAGCTGTTTTTT. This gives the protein CASSLVLAGTGELFF.

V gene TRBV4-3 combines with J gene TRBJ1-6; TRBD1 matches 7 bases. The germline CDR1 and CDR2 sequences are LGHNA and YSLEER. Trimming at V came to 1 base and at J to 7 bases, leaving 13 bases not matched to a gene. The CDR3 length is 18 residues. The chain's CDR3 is CASSQASISTGPNSPLHF. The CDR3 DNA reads TGCGCCAGCAGCCAAGCATCCATCTCGACAGGGCCAAATTCACCCCTCCACTTT.

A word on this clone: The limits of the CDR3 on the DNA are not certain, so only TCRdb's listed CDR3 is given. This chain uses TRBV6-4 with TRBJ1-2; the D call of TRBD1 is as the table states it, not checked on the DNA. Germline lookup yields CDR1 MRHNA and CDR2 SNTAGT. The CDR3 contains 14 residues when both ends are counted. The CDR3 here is CASSEEWGQGSRTF.

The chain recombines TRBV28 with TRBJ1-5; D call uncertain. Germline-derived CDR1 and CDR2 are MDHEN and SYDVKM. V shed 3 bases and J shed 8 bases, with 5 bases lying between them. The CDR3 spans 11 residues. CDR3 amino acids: CASSFGEPQHF. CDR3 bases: TGTGCCAGCAGTTTCGGAGAGCCCCAGCATTTT.

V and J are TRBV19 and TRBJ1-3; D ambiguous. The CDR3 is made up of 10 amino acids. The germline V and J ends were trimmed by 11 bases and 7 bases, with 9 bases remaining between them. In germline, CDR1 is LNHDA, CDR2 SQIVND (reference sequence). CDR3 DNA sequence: TGTGCCCCCGAGCGGAACACCATATATTTT. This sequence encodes CAPERNTIYF. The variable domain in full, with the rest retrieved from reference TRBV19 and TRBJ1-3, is DGGITQSPKYLFRKEGQNVTLSCEQNLNHDAMYWYRQDPGQGLRLIYYSQIVNDFQKGDIAEGYSVSREKKESFPLTVTSAQKNPTAFYLCAPERNTIYFGEGSWLTVV.

In nucleotides, the CDR3 is TGTGCCAGCAGTTCCGACGGCCTGGGGGGGACAGATACGCAGTATTTT. Translation: CASSSDGLGGTDTQYF. The chain combines TRBV2 with TRBJ2-3; 7 bases align to TRBD2. V lost 5 bases and J lost 3; bases outside the gene matches: 11. CDR1 SNHLY and CDR2 FYNNEI come from the germline V gene. CDR3 size: 16 residues. Full variable domain (remainder filled in from reference TRBV2 and TRBJ2-3): EPEVTQTPSHQVTQMGQEVILRCVPISNHLYFYWYRQILGQKVEFLVSFYNNEISEKSEIFDDQFSVERPDGSNFTLKIRSTKLEDSAMYFCASSSDGLGGTDTQYFGPGTRLTVL.

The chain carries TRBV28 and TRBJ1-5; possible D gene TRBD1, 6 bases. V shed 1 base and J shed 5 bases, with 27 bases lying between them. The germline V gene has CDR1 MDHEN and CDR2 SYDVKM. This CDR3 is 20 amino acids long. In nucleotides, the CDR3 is TGTGCCAGCAGTTTATCCCGTAAAACGGGGGCATCAATTTACTATCAGCCCCAGCATTTT. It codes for CASSLSRKTGASIYYQPQHF.

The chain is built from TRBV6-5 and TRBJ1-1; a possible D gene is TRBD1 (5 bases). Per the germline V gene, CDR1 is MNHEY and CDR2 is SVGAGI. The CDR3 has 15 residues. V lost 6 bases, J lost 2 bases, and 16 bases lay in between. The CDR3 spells CASSSGVTTNTEAFF. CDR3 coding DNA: TGTGCCAGCAGCTCGGGGGTTACAACAAACACTGAAGCTTTCTTT.

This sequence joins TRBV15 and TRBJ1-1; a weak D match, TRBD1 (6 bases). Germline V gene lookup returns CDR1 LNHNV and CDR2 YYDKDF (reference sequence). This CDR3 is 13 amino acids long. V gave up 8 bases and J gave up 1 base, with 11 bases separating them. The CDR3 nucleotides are TGTGCCACCGGGGTGGACAGGAACACTGAAGCTTTCTTT. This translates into CATGVDRNTEAFF.

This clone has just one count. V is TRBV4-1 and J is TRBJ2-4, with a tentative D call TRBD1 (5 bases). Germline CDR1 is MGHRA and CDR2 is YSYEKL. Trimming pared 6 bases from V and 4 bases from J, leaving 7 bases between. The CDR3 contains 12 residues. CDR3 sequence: CASRGDKNIQYF. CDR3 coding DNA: TGCGCCAGCAGAGGGGATAAAAACATTCAGTACTTC.

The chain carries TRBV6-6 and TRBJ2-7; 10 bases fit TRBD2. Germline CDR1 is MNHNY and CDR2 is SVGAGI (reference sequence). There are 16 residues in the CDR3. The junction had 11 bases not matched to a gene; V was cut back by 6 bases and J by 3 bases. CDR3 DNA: TGTGCCAGCAGGAACTCAAGGGCTAGCGGGAGCTACGAGCAGTACTTC. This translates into CASRNSRASGSYEQYF.